This T cell receptor beta chain was captured in a study of CD8+ T cells in alopecia areata. Study-level findings and limits: Scalp repertoires also include resident alphabeta T cells from normal skin. Uncertain still, given a single nonresponder, is whether baseline CD8+ expansion links to response.

Following extraction, RNA underwent reverse transcription to cDNA, which served as the sequencing template. Using immunoSEQ multiplex PCR, the repertoire was profiled, and TCRdb retains in-frame clones only, with some absent. The data hold about 180,000 clones, with about half observed a single time. As for treatment: oral pan-JAK inhibitor, 5-10 mg twice daily. Concerning this clone: Antigen unknown.

The clonotype comes from a human donor with alopecia areata. The source was CD8+ T cells sorted from blood, collected at week 52, from a patient treated with tofacitinib.

DNA for the CDR3: TGTGCCAGCAGTTTACAGGCGCACTCCTACGAGCAGTACTTC. Its protein product is CASSLQAHSYEQYF. The rearrangement uses TRBV27 and TRBJ2-7, with D uncertain. The CDR3 sequence is 14 residues long. Trimming removed 2 bases at V and 0 bases at J, with 8 bases between. Germline V gene sequence: CDR1 MNHEY, CDR2 SMNVEV (reference sequence).